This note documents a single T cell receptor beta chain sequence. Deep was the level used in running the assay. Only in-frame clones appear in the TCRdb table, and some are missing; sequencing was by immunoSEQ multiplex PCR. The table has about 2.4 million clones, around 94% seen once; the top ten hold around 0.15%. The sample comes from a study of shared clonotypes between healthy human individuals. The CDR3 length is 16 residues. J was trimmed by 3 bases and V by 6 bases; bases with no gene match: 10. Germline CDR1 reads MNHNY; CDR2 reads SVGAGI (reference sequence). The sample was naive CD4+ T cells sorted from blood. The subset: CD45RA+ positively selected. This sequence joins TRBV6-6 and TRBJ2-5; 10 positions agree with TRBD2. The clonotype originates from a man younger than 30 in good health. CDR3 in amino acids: CASSQGGGLAEETQYF. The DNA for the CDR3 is TGTGCCAGCAGCCAGGGGGGCGGACTAGCGGAAGAGACCCAGTACTTC.